This T cell receptor beta chain was identified in a study of Ad26.COV2.S vaccination and SARS-CoV-2 variants. Overall study: Once or twice, 56 days apart, Ad26.COV2.S was delivered intramuscularly.

Study observations and caveats: Placebo recipients showed lower spike-specific TCR breadth than vaccinees.

In its sample, this clone was seen once. The antigen remains undetermined. This sample's treatment: roughly 20 received Ad26.COV2.S at low or high dose, single or two shots; several received placebo; per-sample allocation not given. Sampling took place 63 days after the first vaccine or placebo injection. The individual, an adult aged 18-55 years, was a donor in Boston. An Ad26 vector carrying the Wuhan-strain SARS-CoV-2 spike served as the vaccine. V dropped 4 bases and J dropped 4 bases, with 14 bases sitting between them. Germline values: CDR1 MGHRA, CDR2 YSYEKL. This CDR3 region has 15 residues. Sequencing was performed with immunoSEQ multiplex PCR; in TCRdb, only in-frame clones are kept and a portion is missing. The table records about 320,000 clones, 85% to 90% of them present only once.

This TCR derives from a person aged 18-65 years who received the Ad26.COV2.S COVID-19 vaccine or a placebo. The chain recombines TRBV4-1 with TRBJ1-5, with a possible D match to TRBD1 (6 bases). The starting material was peripheral blood, obtained in a trial of Ad26.COV2.S vaccine versus placebo. CDR3 nucleotides: TGCGCCAGCAGCCTCGTAGGAGGGGGTAATCAGCCCCAGCATTTT. This codes for CASSLVGGGNQPQHF.